This T cell receptor beta chain was captured by sequencing in a study of lymphopenia after photon versus proton radiotherapy. Study-level findings and limits: Post-nadir diversity loss with photons came from oligoclonal expansion, particularly CD8+ Temra cells.

The method was immunoSEQ multiplex PCR; TCRdb's version includes in-frame clones alone and lacks a portion of them. Of tens of thousands of clones listed, over 70% are singletons. This clone was detected many times. Its antigen is undetermined. The CDR3 consists of 19 residues. V lost 5 bases and J 4 bases, leaving 27 bases between the germline ends. Germline-derived CDR1 and CDR2 are MNHEY and SMNVEV (reference sequence). The origin of this receptor is a man in his fifties with gastric cancer. This sequence joins TRBV27 and TRBJ1-5; a weak D match, TRBD1 (6 bases). The source material was peripheral blood, sampled from a patient treated with photon-based radiotherapy. CDR3 residues: CASSPLGSGQRHTNQPQHF. The CDR3 DNA sequence: TGTGCCAGCAGTCCCCTTGGGAGTGGACAGAGACACACTAATCAGCCCCAGCATTTT.